The next 19 T cell receptor beta chains were all read from a single sample in a study of CD4 T cells in relation to SARS-CoV-2 and coronaviruses. Before the COVID-19 pandemic, during about 2011-2019, CD4+ T cells were taken from unexposed donors. After approximately ten days of culture, CD4+ T cells were isolated. Sequencing used immunoSEQ multiplex PCR; TCRdb keeps in-frame clones, though not all of them. The sample records roughly 31,000 clones, more than 70% being singletons. These TCRs are of unknown antigen specificity. What was sequenced was CD4+ T cells from PBMCs, cultured in vitro. Receptor source: a human donor in good health.

The CDR3 bases are TGTGCCAGCAGCTTATATGAGAGCAGGGTAGGAGATACGCAGTATTTT. Translated, it gives CASSLYESRVGDTQYF. The chain joins TRBV7-2 to TRBJ2-3; tentative D call: TRBD1 (5 bases). V gave up 2 bases and J gave up 5 bases, with 17 bases separating them. Looked up from germline, CDR1 is SGHTA and CDR2 is FQGNSA. The CDR3 sequence is 16 residues long.

J is TRBJ2-3 and V is TRBV2; D may be TRBD2 (5 bases). CDR1 SNHLY and CDR2 FYNNEI come from the germline V gene. This CDR3 region has 14 residues. Deletions cut 4 bases from V and 1 base from J, with 9 bases between. Here the CDR3 reads CASSGGAGTDTQYF. As DNA, the CDR3 is TGTGCCAGCAGTGGGGGAGCCGGCACAGATACGCAGTATTTT.

This clone was seen a handful of times. The chain has TRBV30 and TRBJ1-5; D not certain. V lost 6 bases and J 5 bases, leaving 11 bases between the germline ends. Germline CDR1 is GTSNPN and CDR2 is SVGIG (reference sequence). The CDR3 length is 12 residues. The CDR3 loop reads CACDRGDQPQHF. The CDR3 DNA reads as TGTGCCTGCGACCGGGGAGATCAGCCCCAGCATTTT.

This clone was detected only a few times. V usage is TRBV10-3 and J usage is TRBJ1-6; TRBD1 aligns across 8 bases. The length of the CDR3 is 15 residues. With 10 bases clipped from V and 4 bases from J, the junction kept 9 bases outside the gene matches. The germline gives CDR1 ENHRY, CDR2 SYGVKD. In DNA, the CDR3 is TGTGCCAGCCGTGGACAGGGAATGTATAATTCACCCCTCCACTTT. It translates to CASRGQGMYNSPLHF.

CDR3 coding DNA: TGTGCCAGCTCACCGCAGTCCGCTAGCACAGATACGCAGTATTTT. Translating gives CASSPQSASTDTQYF. The rearrangement links TRBV18 to TRBJ2-3, with D unresolved. The ends were cut back, 3 bases at V and 0 bases at J, with 10 bases in the middle. The CDR3 runs 15 residues. The germline V gene encodes CDR1 KGHSH and CDR2 LQKENI.

This clone was observed a few times. The chain links TRBV4-1 to TRBJ2-1; maybe TRBD1 (5 bases). Germline V CDR1 and CDR2: MGHRA, YSYEKL. Between the trimmed V and J ends, which lost 0 bases and 12 bases, there was a span of 12 bases. CDR3 length: 13 residues. The CDR3: CASSQDPSGAQFF. In DNA form, the CDR3 reads TGCGCCAGCAGCCAAGATCCTAGTGGGGCGCAGTTCTTC.

The V and J genes are TRBV10-3 and TRBJ2-1; 8 bases fit TRBD1. The CDR3 loop spans 13 amino acids. Looked up from germline, CDR1 is ENHRY and CDR2 is SYGVKD. V trimming: 1 base; J trimming: 9 bases; junction bases outside the gene matches: 2. The CDR3 region is CAISEFRGPEQFF. CDR3 bases: TGTGCCATCAGTGAGTTCAGGGGGCCTGAGCAGTTCTTC.

The chain uses TRBV28 and TRBJ1-2, with D unclear. Per the germline V gene, CDR1 is MDHEN and CDR2 is SYDVKM. This CDR3 contains 12 residues. The V and J ends lost 6 bases and 0 bases respectively, with 5 bases between them. The CDR3 DNA is TGTGCCAGCAGATCAACTAACTATGGCTACACCTTC. Translating gives CASRSTNYGYTF.

The rearrangement joins TRBV6-5 to TRBJ2-1; 7 bases align to TRBD2. After removal of 2 bases from V and 5 bases from J, the junction contained 9 bases not matched to a gene. This CDR3 has 16 amino acids. Looked up from germline, CDR1 is MNHEY and CDR2 is SVGAGI. CDR3 region: CASSYGLRGTNNEQFF. The CDR3 region has the DNA TGTGCCAGCAGTTACGGCTTGCGGGGGACTAACAATGAGCAGTTCTTC.

The chain combines TRBV7-9 with TRBJ2-1, with a weak D call TRBD2 (5 bases). The V end was cut by 1 base, the J end by 1 base, with 14 bases between. Germline CDR1 SEHNR, CDR2 FQNEAQ (reference sequence). There are 17 residues in the CDR3. The CDR3 protein is CASSLGVLALSYNEQFF. Here the CDR3 DNA reads TGTGCCAGCAGCTTAGGGGTGCTAGCCCTGTCCTACAATGAGCAGTTCTTC.

The chain employs TRBV5-4 and TRBJ2-5, with 7 bases matching TRBD2. The CDR3 runs to 16 residues. Germline V gene data show CDR1 as SGHNT and CDR2 as YYREEE (reference sequence). V was pared by 3 bases and J by 1 base, with 9 bases of the junction left unmatched. The DNA of the CDR3 is TGTGCCAGCAGCTGGGGGGTGGCTAGCGGCCAAGAGACCCAGTACTTC. It specifies CASSWGVASGQETQYF.

The chain joins TRBV29-1 to TRBJ2-4; D might be TRBD1 (6 bases). This CDR3 spans 14 amino acids. Germline loops: CDR1 SQVTM, CDR2 ANQGSEA. The V gene lost 0 bases and the J gene lost 5 bases, with 11 bases spanning the gap. The chain's CDR3 is CSVEDGTNQNIQYF. In nucleotides, the CDR3 is TGCAGCGTTGAAGACGGGACAAACCAAAACATTCAGTACTTC.

This chain uses TRBV5-8 with TRBJ1-2; D possibly corresponds to TRBD1 (6 bases). V was cut by 0 bases and J by 8 bases, with 17 bases left in between. CDR1 and CDR2 (germline): SGHTS, YDEGEE. The CDR3 length is 15 residues. CDR3 DNA sequence: TGTGCCAGCAGCTTGGACAGGGTATTCCTAAGGGGCTACACCTTC. Amino acids: CASSLDRVFLRGYTF.

The chain combines TRBV9 with TRBJ2-3; 16 bases fit TRBD2. V was clipped by 3 bases and J by 5 bases; unmatched bases: 9. Germline CDR1 reads SGDLS; CDR2 reads YYNGEE. CDR3 size: 18 residues. Here the CDR3 reads CASSGGTSGGAFRDTQYF. As DNA, the CDR3 is TGTGCCAGCAGCGGGGGGACTAGCGGGGGGGCATTTAGAGATACGCAGTATTTT.

J is TRBJ2-1 and V is TRBV27; 11 bases are a match to TRBD2. The ends lost 6 bases at V and 7 bases at J; junction bases unmatched: 2. Per the germline V gene, CDR1 is MNHEY and CDR2 is SMNVEV (reference sequence). The CDR3 loop spans 13 amino acids. CDR3 bases: TGTGCCAGCAGGACTAGCGGGAAAAATGAGCAGTTCTTC. Translated, it gives CASRTSGKNEQFF.

The chain has TRBV30 and TRBJ1-6; D is unclear. CDR3 length: 14 amino acids. CDR1 is GTSNPN, CDR2 SVGIG, per germline (reference sequence). Between the trimmed V and J ends, which lost 5 bases and 4 bases, there was a span of 12 bases. DNA of the CDR3: TGTGCCTGGGATACGGGAATTTATAATTCACCCCTCCACTTT. Translating it yields CAWDTGIYNSPLHF.

The chain has TRBV4-1 and TRBJ2-1; D may be TRBD1 or TRBD2 (6 bases each). V lost 0 bases and J 5 bases, leaving 26 bases between the germline ends. The CDR3 consists of 20 residues. Germline CDR1 MGHRA, CDR2 YSYEKL. CDR3 in amino acids: CASSQDLIGARGRWDNEQFF. The CDR3 bases are TGCGCCAGCAGCCAAGATCTAATTGGAGCCCGGGGGCGGTGGGACAATGAGCAGTTCTTC.

This clone has just one count. The chain carries TRBV7-9 and TRBJ2-2; either TRBD1 or TRBD2 may supply D (5 bases each). Between the trimmed V and J ends, which lost 5 bases and 7 bases, there was a span of 20 bases. The germline V gene has CDR1 SEHNR and CDR2 FQNEAQ (reference sequence). CDR3 length: 16 amino acids. DNA for the CDR3: TGTGCCAGCAGCCTACCGGGGACCCGATACGTCGGGGAGCTGTTTTTT. It yields the protein CASSLPGTRYVGELFF. The full variable domain, in which reference TRBV7-9 and TRBJ2-2 provide the parts outside the CDR3, is DTGVSQNPRHKITKRGQNVTFRCDPISEHNRLYWYRQTLGQGPEFLTYFQNEAQLEKSRLLSDRFSAERPKGSFSTLEIQRTEQGDSAMYLCASSLPGTRYVGELFFGEGSRLTVL.

The V call is TRBV7-8, the J call TRBJ1-5; D is unclear. The CDR3 extends over 15 amino acids. In germline, CDR1 is SGHVS, CDR2 FQNEAQ. Between the trimmed V and J ends, which lost 5 bases and 2 bases, there was a span of 13 bases. This chain's CDR3 is CASSVYARGNQPQHF. The DNA of the CDR3 is TGTGCCAGCAGCGTATACGCCCGGGGCAATCAGCCCCAGCATTTT.